The 15 T cell receptor beta chains below were found in one sample sequenced in a study of T cell repertoires in cytomegalovirus infection. For these TCRs, the target antigens are not known. From the reads, TCRdb called clonotypes with MiXCR, one entry per CDR3 protein. The repertoire holds about 110,000 distinct CDR3 sequences, with roughly 39% as singletons. This material consisted of CD8+ T cells from cultured PBMCs, taken from culture after CMV antigen stimulation. Every receptor here comes from a human donor in good health (CMV status not recorded). Some clones in this sample may be carry-over from other donors' samples.

The chain recombines TRBV7-6 with TRBJ2-7, with 10 bases aligning to TRBD1. Germline trimming cut 4 bases from V and 6 bases from J; bases unmatched to any gene: 15. The germline V gene encodes CDR1 SGHVS and CDR2 FNYEAQ. The CDR3 runs 17 residues. The CDR3: CASSSKTTGGPLGEQYF. Here the CDR3 DNA reads TGTGCCAGCAGCTCCAAAACGACAGGGGGCCCTTTGGGCGAGCAGTACTTC.

The chain joins TRBV7-9 to TRBJ2-7; tentative D call: TRBD1 (5 bases). The V gene's germline CDR1 is SEHNR and CDR2 FQNEAQ (reference sequence). This CDR3 contains 14 residues. V gave up 2 bases and J gave up 0 bases, with 8 bases separating them. The CDR3 region is CASSLIDSSYEQYF. CDR3 in DNA: TGTGCCAGCAGCTTAATCGACAGCTCCTACGAGCAGTACTTC.

The chain combines TRBV7-8 with TRBJ2-2, with TRBD1 as a possible D gene (6 bases). Germline V gene lookup returns CDR1 SGHVS and CDR2 FQNEAQ. V lost 8 bases and J lost 8, with 9 bases in between. The CDR3 contains 11 residues. CDR3 sequence: CASLRGGELFF. The CDR3 DNA follows: TGTGCCAGCCTCAGGGGAGGGGAGCTGTTTTTT.

The chain recombines TRBV6-4 with TRBJ2-3, with 9 bases matching TRBD2. From germline, CDR1 is MRHNA and CDR2 SNTAGT. V gave up 3 bases and J gave up 3 bases; unmatched junction bases: 4. The CDR3 sequence is 15 residues long. CDR3 nucleotides: TGTGCCAGCAGTGAGACTCTAGCGGGGACAGATACGCAGTATTTT. Its translation is CASSETLAGTDTQYF.

This clonotype was seen only a few times. This chain joins TRBV20-1 and TRBJ1-6; the match to TRBD1 covers 8 bases. V dropped 5 bases and J dropped 7; count of bases not matched to a gene: 13. CDR3 length equals 16 residues. Germline values: CDR1 DFQATT, CDR2 SNEGSKA (reference sequence). The DNA of the CDR3 is TGCAGTGCTGCAAAAACCCGACAGGGGATCAATTCACCCCTCCACTTT. Protein product: CSAAKTRQGINSPLHF.

The rearrangement uses TRBV2 and TRBJ2-3; D is ambiguous. This CDR3 is built from 12 residues. Trimming stripped 6 bases from V and 3 bases from J, with 7 bases between. In germline, CDR1 is SNHLY, CDR2 FYNNEI. The CDR3 here is CASRASTDTQYF. The CDR3 DNA is TGTGCCAGCAGGGCTTCTACAGATACGCAGTATTTT.

This chain joins TRBV7-9 and TRBJ2-7, with 10 positions matching TRBD1. V shed 5 bases, J shed 7 bases, and the junction held 8 bases outside the gene matches. Germline CDR1 is SEHNR and CDR2 is FQNEAQ (reference sequence). The CDR3 is 14 amino acids. Here the CDR3 DNA reads TGTGCCAGCAGCCGACAGGGGGCTACATGGGAGCAGTACTTC. Its translation is CASSRQGATWEQYF.

The rearrangement links TRBV7-6 to TRBJ2-2; D is uncertain. CDR3 length: 12 amino acids. CDR1 and CDR2 (germline): SGHVS, FNYEAQ. V lost 7 bases and J lost 6, with 9 bases in between. The DNA of the CDR3 is TGTGCCAGCAACCTGGGCCCCGGGGAGCTGTTTTTT. This sequence encodes CASNLGPGELFF.

This clonotype appeared a few times. This chain uses TRBV7-9 with TRBJ2-1; no clear D gene. The CDR3 contains 16 residues. V lost 0 bases and J lost 7, with 16 bases in between. Germline CDR1 reads SEHNR; CDR2 reads FQNEAQ (reference sequence). The CDR3 loop reads CASSLAPRQLGNEQFF. The CDR3 DNA sequence: TGTGCCAGCAGCTTAGCCCCGAGGCAGTTGGGGAATGAGCAGTTCTTC.

The chain employs TRBV6-6 and TRBJ2-5; TRBD1 matches 7 bases. J gave up 1 base and V 6 bases, and 8 bases lay outside the gene matches. The CDR3 extends over 15 amino acids. CDR1 is MNHNY, CDR2 SVGAGI, per germline (reference sequence). The CDR3 protein is CASRLRDSFQETQYF. The CDR3 DNA reads as TGTGCCAGCAGACTCCGGGACAGCTTCCAAGAGACCCAGTACTTC.

This clonotype was counted a few times. One end of the junction fails to match germline, which may point to a read error. The gene calls are TRBV4-1 and TRBJ2-1; D call uncertain. CDR1 is MGHRA, CDR2 YSYEKL, per germline. The CDR3 has 15 residues. DNA for the CDR3: TGCGCCAGCAGCCCAACCCGTAATGATTACAATGAGCAGTTCTTT. Protein sequence: CASSPTRNDYNEQFF.

This clonotype has more than one count but fewer than ten. The chain uses TRBV27 and TRBJ1-2; 7 positions agree with TRBD1. V lost 5 bases, J lost 4 bases, and 10 bases stayed unmatched. Germline CDR1 is MNHEY and CDR2 is SMNVEV (reference sequence). This CDR3 is 15 amino acids long. The CDR3: CASSPTGAGIYGYTF. In DNA form, the CDR3 reads TGTGCCAGCAGTCCCACAGGGGCGGGAATCTATGGCTACACCTTC.

The chain carries TRBV5-6 and TRBJ2-1; D call uncertain. The CDR3 is 13 residues long. The germline V gene encodes CDR1 SGHDT and CDR2 YYEEEE. V lost 0 bases, J lost 4 bases, and 5 bases lay in between. The CDR3 nucleotides read TGTGCCAGCAGCTTGGCGCCTTACAATGAGCAGTTCTTC. Amino acids: CASSLAPYNEQFF.

V is TRBV11-2 and J is TRBJ1-1; perhaps TRBD1 as D (5 bases). The length of the CDR3 is 14 residues. Trimming pared 3 bases from V and 1 base from J, leaving 9 bases between. Germline CDR1 reads SGHAT; CDR2 reads FQNNGV. As DNA, the CDR3 is TGTGCCAGCAGCTTGTTTGGGGCGAACACTGAAGCTTTCTTT. Translation: CASSLFGANTEAFF.

The CDR3 sequence is CASSFLRGGTDTQYF. DNA of the CDR3: TGTGCCAGCAGCTTTCTCAGGGGAGGAACAGATACGCAGTATTTT. The gene calls are TRBV7-9 and TRBJ2-3; possibly TRBD1 or TRBD2 for D (6 bases each). From germline, CDR1 is SEHNR and CDR2 FQNEAQ (reference sequence). V lost 3 bases and J 3 bases, leaving 13 bases between the germline ends. The CDR3 length is 15 residues.